This TCR beta chain is from a study of T cells after yellow fever vaccination. One entry per CDR3 protein, called by TCRdb with MiXCR from the 5' RACE reads. The table lists approximately 260,000 distinct CDR3 sequences, roughly 5.2% of them singletons. Germline V gene sequence: CDR1 LGHDT, CDR2 YNNKEL (reference sequence). V was clipped by 1 base and J by 3 bases, with 9 bases between them. The CDR3 runs 15 residues. The TCR sequence derives from a man aged 18-30 years who received the YFV17D yellow fever vaccine. V gene TRBV3-1 combines with J gene TRBJ2-2, with D perhaps assigned TRBD1 or TRBD2 (5 bases each). Sequences were derived from CD4+ T cells sorted from PBMCs, sampled on the day of the yellow fever booster vaccination. As DNA, the CDR3 is TGTGCCAGCAGCCAAGGAGGGGCCGACACCGGGGAGCTGTTTTTT. This encodes CASSQGGADTGELFF.